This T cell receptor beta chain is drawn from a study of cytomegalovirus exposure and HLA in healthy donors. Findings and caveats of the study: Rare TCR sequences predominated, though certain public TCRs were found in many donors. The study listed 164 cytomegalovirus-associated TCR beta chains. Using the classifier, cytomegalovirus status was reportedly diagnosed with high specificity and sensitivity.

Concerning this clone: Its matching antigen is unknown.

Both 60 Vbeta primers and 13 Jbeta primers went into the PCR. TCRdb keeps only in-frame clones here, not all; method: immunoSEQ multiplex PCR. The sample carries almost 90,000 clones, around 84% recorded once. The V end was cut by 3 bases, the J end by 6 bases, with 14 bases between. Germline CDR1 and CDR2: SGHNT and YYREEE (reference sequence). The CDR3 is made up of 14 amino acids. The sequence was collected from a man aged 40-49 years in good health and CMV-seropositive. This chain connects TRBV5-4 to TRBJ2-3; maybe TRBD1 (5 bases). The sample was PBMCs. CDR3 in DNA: TGTGCCAGCAGCTCGACCGGAGCAGGGGATACGCAGTATTTT. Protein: CASSSTGAGDTQYF.